These 29 T cell receptor beta chains originate from one sample sequenced in a study of shared clonotypes between healthy human individuals. Clones were read by immunoSEQ multiplex PCR, and TCRdb kept only the in-frame ones, dropping some. The sample has more than 2,000,000 clones; more than 90% are singletons. Input material: naive CD4+ T cells sorted from blood. The subset: CD45RA+ positively selected. The receptors shown here come from a man aged 18 to 30 in good health.

The CDR3, as DNA: TGTGCCAGTAGTGGGGACCGTCGGGGCTACACCTTC. It is translated as CASSGDRRGYTF. The chain uses TRBV19 and TRBJ1-2; D might be TRBD1 (5 bases). The V end lost 5 bases, the J end lost 8 bases, and 12 bases lay between the germline ends. Germline V gene lookup returns CDR1 LNHDA and CDR2 SQIVND (reference sequence). The CDR3 loop spans 12 amino acids.

This chain links TRBV6-5 with TRBJ2-7, with D perhaps TRBD1 (6 bases). V lost 4 bases and J lost 5, with 12 bases in between. This CDR3 has 13 amino acids. Per the germline V gene, CDR1 is MNHEY and CDR2 is SVGAGI. The CDR3 reads CASSSLRQDEQYF. The CDR3, as DNA: TGTGCCAGCAGTTCACTTCGACAGGACGAGCAGTACTTC.

The chain carries TRBV18 and TRBJ2-3, with 11 bases aligning to TRBD2. V shed 4 bases and J 0 bases; nucleotides not matched to a gene: 3. Germline V gene sequence: CDR1 KGHSH, CDR2 LQKENI. The CDR3 consists of 16 residues. Written as DNA, the CDR3 is TGTGCCAGCTCACAGACTAGCGGGACTAGCACAGATACGCAGTATTTT. Translated, it gives CASSQTSGTSTDTQYF.

This clone was found once. The rearrangement links TRBV7-8 to TRBJ2-3; D possibly uses TRBD1 or TRBD2 (5 bases each). V lost 7 bases and J 6 bases, leaving 20 bases between the germline ends. CDR3 length: 15 amino acids. Germline-derived CDR1 and CDR2 are SGHVS and FQNEAQ. The CDR3 DNA reads TGTGCCAGCAACTCCGAATTGGCGTGGGGGGATACGCAGTATTTT. Amino acid sequence: CASNSELAWGDTQYF.

The J gene is TRBJ2-1, the V gene TRBV11-2; the match to TRBD1 covers 7 bases. The CDR3 covers 16 residues. Trimming at V came to 5 bases and at J to 9 bases, leaving 16 bases not matched to a gene. The V gene's germline CDR1 is SGHAT and CDR2 FQNNGV. CDR3: CASSLRDRDRWGEQFF. The CDR3 coding sequence is TGTGCCAGCAGCCTCCGGGACAGAGACCGTTGGGGTGAGCAGTTCTTC.

The chain combines TRBV5-4 with TRBJ2-7; TRBD2 is a possible D gene (5 bases). Germline values: CDR1 SGHNT, CDR2 YYREEE (reference sequence). V lost 4 bases to trimming and J lost 5 bases, with 19 bases between them. This CDR3 spans 15 amino acids. CDR3 sequence (DNA): TGTGCCAGCAGCGTGCGTCTTGGAGGAGTCCACGAGCAGTACTTC. Translation: CASSVRLGGVHEQYF.

This clone was seen once. This sample includes further DNA sequences coding for the same CDR3. This chain joins TRBV5-1 and TRBJ2-3; D call uncertain. This CDR3 has 12 amino acids. Trimming took 5 bases from V and 0 from J, leaving 4 bases between them. Germline CDR1 is SGHRS and CDR2 is YFSETQ. The CDR3 protein is CASSSSTDTQYF. In DNA, the CDR3 is TGCGCCAGCAGTTCCAGCACAGATACGCAGTATTTT.

The V gene is TRBV10-1, the J gene TRBJ1-5, with TRBD1 matching 7 bases. The germline V gene has CDR1 WNHNN and CDR2 SYGVQD (reference sequence). The V and J ends lost 3 bases and 1 base, in that order; junction bases with no gene match: 9. The CDR3 loop spans 17 amino acids. For the CDR3, the DNA is TGCGCCAGCAGTGATGGGTCGACAGGGTGGAGCAATCAGCCCCAGCATTTT. Translating gives CASSDGSTGWSNQPQHF.

On this clone itself: The junction shows a germline mismatch at one end, possibly a read error. The chain links TRBV7-7 to TRBJ2-5; D remains unclear. Germline V gene sequence: CDR1 SSHAT, CDR2 FNYEAQ (reference sequence). CDR3 length: 14 amino acids. This CDR3 is CASSQLGRQETQYF. CDR3 in DNA: TGTGCTAGCAGCCAGCTGGGCCGTCAAGAGACCCAGTACTTC. The complete variable domain, with remaining parts taken from reference TRBV7-7 and TRBJ2-5, reads GAGVSQSPRYKVTKRGQDVTLRCDPISSHATLYWYQQALGQGPEFLTYFNYEAQPDKSGLPSDRFSAERPEGSISTLTIQRTEQRDSAMYRCASSQLGRQETQYFGPGTRLLVL.

This sequence joins TRBV2 and TRBJ1-3; no firm D call. Germline CDR1 and CDR2: SNHLY and FYNNEI. Trimming stripped 3 bases from V and 1 base from J, with 13 bases between. CDR3 length: 16 residues. DNA for the CDR3: TGTGCCAGCAGTGAGAGGGTGGCCCCATCTGGAAACACCATATATTTT. It is translated as CASSERVAPSGNTIYF.

The chain recombines TRBV2 with TRBJ2-1, with 13 bases matching TRBD2. Germline-derived CDR1 and CDR2 are SNHLY and FYNNEI. This CDR3 has 12 residues. V was pared by 4 bases and J by 12 bases, with 0 bases of the junction left unmatched. The CDR3 region has the DNA TGTGCCAGCAGTGGACTAGCGGGAGGGCAGTTCTTC. It specifies CASSGLAGGQFF.

The J gene is TRBJ1-5, the V gene TRBV19, with 8 bases that match TRBD1. The V gene end was trimmed by 2 bases and the J gene end by 1 base; junction bases not matched to a gene: 7. This CDR3 contains 17 residues. From germline, CDR1 is LNHDA and CDR2 SQIVND (reference sequence). DNA for the CDR3: TGTGCCAGTAGTATAAGAAACAGGGGGGACAGCAATCAGCCCCAGCATTTT. Residues: CASSIRNRGDSNQPQHF. The entire variable domain, with the rest obtained from reference TRBV19 and TRBJ1-5, is as follows: DGGITQSPKYLFRKEGQNVTLSCEQNLNHDAMYWYRQDPGQGLRLIYYSQIVNDFQKGDIAEGYSVSREKKESFPLTVTSAQKNPTAFYLCASSIRNRGDSNQPQHFGDGTRLSIL.

This sequence joins TRBV28 and TRBJ2-1; the D gene could be TRBD1 or TRBD2 (6 bases each). The V end lost 9 bases, the J end lost 8 bases, and 20 bases lay between the germline ends. Germline V gene data show CDR1 as MDHEN and CDR2 as SYDVKM. The CDR3 extends over 14 amino acids. DNA of the CDR3: TGTGCCAGGGAGTGGGTACGGGGGCGGTATGAGCAGTTCTTC. Its protein product is CAREWVRGRYEQFF.

This rearrangement joins TRBV5-1 to TRBJ2-1; no definite D call. The CDR3 is 12 amino acids. Germline V gene data show CDR1 as SGHRS and CDR2 as YFSETQ. Between the trimmed V and J ends, which lost 4 bases and 3 bases, there was a span of 5 bases. The CDR3 nucleotides read TGCGCCAGCAGCGCGGACTACAATGAGCAGTTCTTC. Translated, it gives CASSADYNEQFF. The variable domain in full, completed from reference TRBV5-1 and TRBJ2-1, reads KAGVTQTPRYLIKTRGQQVTLSCSPISGHRSVSWYQQTPGQGLQFLFEYFSETQRNKGNFPGRFSGRQFSNSRSEMNVSTLELGDSALYLCASSADYNEQFFGPGTRLTVL.

The chain is built from TRBV10-3 and TRBJ1-5; D remains unclear. The length of the CDR3 is 15 residues. With 8 bases removed from V and 3 bases from J, the gap between germline ends came to 17 bases. CDR1 is ENHRY and CDR2 is SYGVKD in the germline V gene. This CDR3 reads CAIAADPGNNQPQHF. The CDR3 coding sequence is TGTGCCATCGCCGCCGACCCGGGAAACAATCAGCCCCAGCATTTT.

As regards this clone: Other DNA sequences in the sample encode the same CDR3. The rearrangement uses TRBV18 and TRBJ2-2; unclear D gene. Between the trimmed V and J ends, which lost 1 base and 5 bases, there was a span of 2 bases. CDR1 is KGHSH, CDR2 LQKENI, per germline. CDR3 length: 12 residues. CDR3: CASSPLTGELFF. In DNA, the CDR3 is TGTGCCAGCTCACCACTAACCGGGGAGCTGTTTTTT. Drawing the rest from reference TRBV18 and TRBJ2-2, the complete variable domain is NAGVMQNPRHLVRRRGQEARLRCSPMKGHSHVYWYRQLPEEGLKFMVYLQKENIIDESGMPKERFSAEFPKEGPSILRIQQVVRGDSAAYFCASSPLTGELFFGEGSRLTVL.

The chain carries TRBV19 and TRBJ2-4; a weak D match, TRBD1 (5 bases). The V gene lost 3 bases and the J gene lost 1 base, with 10 bases spanning the gap. The CDR3 is 15 amino acids. Germline values: CDR1 LNHDA, CDR2 SQIVND (reference sequence). The CDR3 DNA reads TGTGCCAGTAGTATCGACAGTTCGGCCAAAAACATTCAGTACTTC. Translated, it gives CASSIDSSAKNIQYF.

Of note for this clone: Additional DNA sequences in this sample encode the identical CDR3. The chain uses TRBV19 and TRBJ1-2, with a possible D match to TRBD1 (5 bases). The germline gives CDR1 LNHDA, CDR2 SQIVND (reference sequence). Trimming stripped 4 bases from V and 2 bases from J, with 8 bases between. The CDR3 runs 13 residues. In nucleotides, the CDR3 is TGTGCCAGTAGTAGAGACAGAAACTATGGCTACACCTTC. Translated: CASSRDRNYGYTF.

This chain joins TRBV4-1 and TRBJ2-3; maybe TRBD1 (5 bases). The V end lost 7 bases, the J end lost 2 bases, and 13 bases lay between the germline ends. Germline-derived CDR1 and CDR2 are MGHRA and YSYEKL. This CDR3 contains 14 residues. The CDR3 is CASTWGGHTDTQYF. In DNA, the CDR3 is TGCGCCAGCACATGGGGCGGCCACACAGATACGCAGTATTTT.

CDR3 sequence: CASSSRTSGGNEQFF. The CDR3 DNA sequence: TGCGCCAGCAGTTCCCGGACTAGCGGGGGAAATGAGCAGTTCTTC. This chain uses TRBV10-1 with TRBJ2-1; the match to TRBD2 covers 13 bases. Germline V lookup: CDR1 WNHNN, CDR2 SYGVQD (reference sequence). This CDR3 comprises 15 residues. Losses at the gene ends were 5 bases for V and 7 bases for J; bases not matched to a gene: 5.

The chain recombines TRBV10-3 with TRBJ1-1, with D uncertain. The V end was cut by 3 bases, the J end by 2 bases, with 10 bases between. CDR1 is ENHRY and CDR2 is SYGVKD in the germline V gene. CDR3 length: 14 residues. CDR3 DNA: TGTGCCATCAGTGACCCGGGGTTAAACACTGAAGCTTTCTTT. Its protein product is CAISDPGLNTEAFF.

The rearrangement links TRBV25-1 to TRBJ2-7; D remains unclear. Germline loops: CDR1 MGHDK, CDR2 SYGVNS. This CDR3 region has 14 residues. The V end lost 4 bases, the J end lost 5 bases, and 15 bases lay between the germline ends. The DNA of the CDR3 is TGTGCCAGCAGTGCTGACGATGTGAGCCACGAGCAGTACTTC. Encoded protein: CASSADDVSHEQYF.

As to this clone: Other DNA sequences in this sample translate to the same CDR3. The J gene is TRBJ2-7, the V gene TRBV6-6, with D maybe TRBD2 (6 bases). V lost 3 bases and J lost 2, with 11 bases in between. CDR3 length equals 14 residues. Germline V gives CDR1 MNHNY, CDR2 SVGAGI (reference sequence). This chain's CDR3 is CASSYGTGPYEQYF. In DNA, the CDR3 is TGTGCCAGCAGTTATGGGACTGGCCCCTACGAGCAGTACTTC.

This chain joins TRBV5-8 and TRBJ2-1, with 9 nucleotides matching TRBD2. The CDR3 runs to 18 residues. Trimming cost V 4 bases and J 4 bases; bases outside gene matches: 15. Germline CDR1 is SGHTS and CDR2 is YDEGEE. The CDR3 coding sequence is TGTGCCAGCAGCCCGGGAAAGTTAGCGGGAGTTTGGTACAATGAGCAGTTCTTC. It yields the protein CASSPGKLAGVWYNEQFF.

This chain connects TRBV5-1 to TRBJ1-1, with 8 bases identical to TRBD1. The CDR3 spans 15 residues. Germline assignment: CDR1 SGHRS and CDR2 YFSETQ. Trimming took 5 bases from V and 5 from J; bases not matched to a gene: 11. The CDR3, as DNA: TGCGCCAGCAGTGCTCAGGGGGCGCCTCAGACTGAAGCTTTCTTT. This codes for CASSAQGAPQTEAFF.

This sequence joins TRBV15 and TRBJ2-1; D might be TRBD2 (5 bases). This CDR3 is built from 16 residues. CDR1 and CDR2 from the germline V gene are LNHNV and YYDKDF (reference sequence). Trimming cost V 0 bases and J 5 bases, with 14 bases left between them. Here the CDR3 reads CATSRDIGGSNNEQFF. The CDR3 bases are TGTGCCACCAGCAGAGATATCGGCGGGTCAAACAATGAGCAGTTCTTC.

The V and J genes are TRBV6-5 and TRBJ1-2; D remains ambiguous. This CDR3 comprises 15 residues. V lost 0 bases, J lost 5 bases, and 13 bases lay in between. The germline V gene encodes CDR1 MNHEY and CDR2 SVGAGI. The DNA for the CDR3 is TGTGCCAGCAGTTACTCGGATCTGGGTGGATATGGCTACACCTTC. The encoded protein is CASSYSDLGGYGYTF.

V gene TRBV4-3 combines with J gene TRBJ1-2; possibly TRBD1 for D (5 bases). Germline-derived CDR1 and CDR2 are LGHNA and YSLEER. The V end lost 5 bases, the J end lost 2 bases, and 18 bases lay between the germline ends. CDR3 length: 16 amino acids. Here the CDR3 reads CASSGVPREENYGYTF. The DNA of the CDR3 is TGCGCCAGCAGCGGTGTACCCAGGGAGGAGAACTATGGCTACACCTTC.

This clone has only one observation. The gene calls are TRBV10-1 and TRBJ2-7, with 8 bases fitting TRBD1. The V gene end was trimmed by 5 bases and the J gene end by 2 bases; junction bases not matched to a gene: 5. This CDR3 is 14 amino acids long. CDR1 WNHNN and CDR2 SYGVQD come from the germline V gene (reference sequence). The CDR3 reads CASSKGTGTYEQYF. The CDR3 DNA reads as TGCGCCAGCAGTAAGGGGACAGGAACCTACGAGCAGTACTTC.